Presented here are 24 T cell receptor beta chains from one specimen sequenced in a study of beta chain features in type 1 diabetes. Since all of the isolated RNA was reverse transcribed, expressed TCRB transcripts were what got sequenced. Produced via immunoSEQ multiplex PCR; TCRdb's table is partial and in-frame only. Of under 95,000 clones listed, roughly 31% are singletons. The source material was stem cell memory CD4+ T cells from blood. These receptors were obtained from a woman under 30 in good health.

The rearrangement links TRBV6-5 to TRBJ2-3; D might be TRBD2 (6 bases). This CDR3 region has 14 residues. The germline CDR1 and CDR2 sequences are MNHEY and SVGAGI. The V and J ends lost 8 bases and 0 bases respectively, with 12 bases between them. CDR3 amino acids: CASQRTTSTDTQYF. CDR3 coding DNA: TGTGCCAGCCAGCGGACTACTAGCACAGATACGCAGTATTTT.

V gene TRBV6-5 combines with J gene TRBJ1-1; no firm D call. Germline assignment: CDR1 MNHEY and CDR2 SVGAGI. V was pared by 8 bases and J by 0 bases, with 16 bases between. The CDR3 has 15 residues. The CDR3 region has the DNA TGTGCCAGCCAAGCGGGATATTTCATGAACACTGAAGCTTTCTTT. The encoded protein is CASQAGYFMNTEAFF.

The rearrangement uses TRBV11-2 and TRBJ2-1, with 8 bases identical to TRBD1. The germline gives CDR1 SGHAT, CDR2 FQNNGV. This CDR3 spans 12 amino acids. V dropped 1 base and J dropped 15; count of bases not matched to a gene: 5. CDR3 coding DNA: TGTGCCAGCAGCTTAGTTGGACAGGGCGGGTTCTTC. As protein: CASSLVGQGGFF.

This clone has only a few counts. The DNA for the CDR3 is TGTGCCACCAGTCCCCAAGCGGGGACAGATACGCAGTATTTT. It translates to CATSPQAGTDTQYF. The chain uses TRBV15 and TRBJ2-3, with 7 bases matching TRBD2. Germline V CDR1 and CDR2: LNHNV, YYDKDF (reference sequence). After removal of 6 bases from V and 3 bases from J, the junction contained 6 bases not matched to a gene. This CDR3 comprises 14 residues.

This clone was observed a few times. J is TRBJ1-2 and V is TRBV4-1; D unclear. Germline CDR1 MGHRA, CDR2 YSYEKL. V lost 6 bases and J 8 bases, leaving 13 bases between the germline ends. The CDR3 consists of 12 residues. CDR3 in DNA: TGCGCCAGCAGTCCTCTCCGAGGGGGCTACACCTTC. This codes for CASSPLRGGYTF.

The chain carries TRBV19 and TRBJ2-3; tentative D call: TRBD2 (6 bases). In germline, CDR1 is LNHDA, CDR2 SQIVND (reference sequence). The CDR3 extends over 14 amino acids. V lost 4 bases and J 6 bases, leaving 14 bases between the germline ends. CDR3 amino acids: CASSSRDSGDTQYF. The CDR3 DNA sequence: TGTGCCAGTAGTAGCCGGGACTCTGGGGATACGCAGTATTTT.

This chain uses TRBV11-2 with TRBJ2-7, with 9 bases aligning to TRBD2. Losses at the gene ends were 6 bases for V and 0 bases for J; bases not matched to a gene: 6. This CDR3 contains 15 residues. Germline V gene data show CDR1 as SGHAT and CDR2 as FQNNGV. As DNA, the CDR3 is TGTGCCAGCAGACGACTAGCGGATAACTCCTACGAGCAGTACTTC. As protein: CASRRLADNSYEQYF.

This clone came up a few times. V and J are TRBV30 and TRBJ2-1; 14 bases line up with TRBD2. The length of the CDR3 is 15 residues. Germline V gives CDR1 GTSNPN, CDR2 SVGIG (reference sequence). J was trimmed by 5 bases and V by 0 bases; bases with no gene match: 0. The CDR3: CAWSVGLAGDNEQFF. The CDR3 coding sequence is TGTGCCTGGAGTGTGGGACTAGCGGGAGACAATGAGCAGTTCTTC.

The gene calls are TRBV7-2 and TRBJ2-7; D perhaps matches TRBD1 (5 bases). CDR1 is SGHTA, CDR2 FQGNSA, per germline. The CDR3 has 14 residues. V lost 8 bases, J lost 0 bases, and 14 bases lay in between. CDR3 sequence reads: CASQPQGGSYEQYF. As DNA, the CDR3 is TGTGCCAGCCAGCCCCAGGGTGGCTCCTACGAGCAGTACTTC.

The rearrangement uses TRBV6-5 and TRBJ2-7, with D hard to call. Germline loops: CDR1 MNHEY, CDR2 SVGAGI. The V and J ends lost 6 bases and 3 bases respectively, with 9 bases between them. CDR3 size: 12 residues. The CDR3 sequence is CASSPPFYEQYF. In nucleotides, the CDR3 is TGTGCCAGCAGCCCTCCCTTCTACGAGCAGTACTTC.

The J gene is TRBJ1-1, the V gene TRBV5-1; D is ambiguous. Germline V lookup: CDR1 SGHRS, CDR2 YFSETQ. V lost 3 bases to trimming and J lost 3 bases, with 9 bases between them. This CDR3 has 13 residues. The CDR3 region has the DNA TGCGCCAGCAGCTCCCAGGAATACACTGAAGCTTTCTTT. This sequence encodes CASSSQEYTEAFF. Complete variable domain (other parts from reference TRBV5-1 and TRBJ1-1): KAGVTQTPRYLIKTRGQQVTLSCSPISGHRSVSWYQQTPGQGLQFLFEYFSETQRNKGNFPGRFSGRQFSNSRSEMNVSTLELGDSALYLCASSSQEYTEAFFGQGTRLTVV.

The genes are TRBV2 and TRBJ2-7; maybe TRBD1 (5 bases). Germline V gene sequence: CDR1 SNHLY, CDR2 FYNNEI. V was shortened by 4 bases and J by 5 bases, with 9 bases between the two germline ends. The CDR3 is made up of 12 amino acids. DNA for the CDR3: TGTGCCAGCAGTGGGCAGGGAAACGAGCAGTACTTC. It translates to CASSGQGNEQYF.

The chain joins TRBV15 to TRBJ2-4; 8 nucleotides align to TRBD1. Germline V CDR1 and CDR2: LNHNV, YYDKDF (reference sequence). The CDR3 is 17 residues long. V was clipped by 1 base and J by 3 bases; unmatched bases: 8. DNA of the CDR3: TGTGCCACCAGCAGAGTGCAGGGGGCCGTGGGCAAAAACATTCAGTACTTC. Encoded protein: CATSRVQGAVGKNIQYF.

Only a few counts were recorded for this clone. This sequence joins TRBV7-3 and TRBJ2-1, with 12 bases aligning to TRBD2. The CDR3 is 17 amino acids. Germline CDR1 and CDR2: SGHTA and FQGTGA. With 2 bases clipped from V and 4 bases from J, the junction kept 6 bases outside the gene matches. The CDR3 DNA reads as TGTGCCAGCAGCTTAGAACTAGGGACTAGCGGGTACAATGAGCAGTTCTTC. Its protein product is CASSLELGTSGYNEQFF.

The chain is built from TRBV12-5 and TRBJ2-2, with TRBD2 matching 7 bases. Trimming removed 5 bases from V and 5 bases from J; junction bases left unmatched: 11. Germline V gene data show CDR1 as LGHNT and CDR2 as FRNRAP. The length of the CDR3 is 16 residues. The chain's CDR3 is CASGQQWEGGTGELFF. CDR3 sequence (DNA): TGTGCTAGTGGTCAACAATGGGAGGGTGGAACCGGGGAGCTGTTTTTT. Full variable domain (missing parts from reference TRBV12-5 and TRBJ2-2): DARVTQTPRHKVTEMGQEVTMRCQPILGHNTVFWYRQTMMQGLELLAYFRNRAPLDDSGMPKDRFSAEMPDATLATLKIQPSEPRDSAVYFCASGQQWEGGTGELFFGEGSRLTVL.

This clone appeared many times. The CDR3 coding sequence is TGTGCCAGCAGTTTTATGGACAAGGCGTACTTC. Protein sequence: CASSFMDKAYF. The rearrangement joins TRBV28 to TRBJ2-7, with D possibly TRBD1 on 5 matching bases. The CDR3 covers 11 residues. The V gene lost 3 bases and the J gene lost 12 bases, with 12 bases spanning the gap. The germline CDR1 and CDR2 sequences are MDHEN and SYDVKM. Based on the CDR3 plus reference TRBV28 and TRBJ2-7, the full variable domain is DVKVTQSSRYLVKRTGEKVFLECVQDMDHENMFWYRQDPGLGLRLIYFSYDVKMKEKGDIPEGYSVSREKKERFSLILESASTNQTSMYLCASSFMDKAYFGPGTRLTVT.

There are a few counts of this clone. V usage is TRBV2 and J usage is TRBJ2-1, with 9 positions matching TRBD2. The V gene end was trimmed by 6 bases and the J gene end by 6 bases; junction bases not matched to a gene: 9. This CDR3 has 15 residues. Germline V gene sequence: CDR1 SNHLY, CDR2 FYNNEI. The CDR3 DNA sequence: TGTGCCAGCAGAGCCGGCCTAGCGGGGTTCAATGAGCAGTTCTTC. As protein: CASRAGLAGFNEQFF.

The chain employs TRBV5-1 and TRBJ1-1; a weak D match, TRBD1 (5 bases). Germline CDR1 reads SGHRS; CDR2 reads YFSETQ. Trimming stripped 0 bases from V and 5 bases from J, with 14 bases between. This CDR3 has 15 residues. The CDR3 coding sequence is TGCGCCAGCAGCTTGGTTGGACAAGTTATTACTGAAGCTTTCTTT. This sequence encodes CASSLVGQVITEAFF.

The rearrangement links TRBV11-2 to TRBJ2-1; TRBD2 matches 11 bases. Trimming cost V 5 bases and J 8 bases; bases outside gene matches: 11. The CDR3 covers 16 residues. Germline V CDR1 and CDR2: SGHAT, FQNNGV. CDR3 protein: CASSHGRLAGGHEQFF. CDR3 sequence (DNA): TGTGCCAGCAGCCACGGGAGGCTAGCGGGGGGTCATGAGCAGTTCTTC.

The chain is built from TRBV2 and TRBJ2-7; maybe TRBD2 (5 bases). With 6 bases removed from V and 7 bases from J, the gap between germline ends came to 19 bases. CDR1 is SNHLY, CDR2 FYNNEI, per germline. This CDR3 spans 14 amino acids. The CDR3 sequence is CASSPEAAQREQYF. In nucleotides, the CDR3 is TGTGCCAGCAGCCCGGAGGCAGCCCAGCGGGAGCAGTACTTC. Full variable domain (missing parts from reference TRBV2 and TRBJ2-7): EPEVTQTPSHQVTQMGQEVILRCVPISNHLYFYWYRQILGQKVEFLVSFYNNEISEKSEIFDDQFSVERPDGSNFTLKIRSTKLEDSAMYFCASSPEAAQREQYFGPGTRLTVT.

V and J are TRBV5-1 and TRBJ1-4; possible D gene TRBD1, 5 bases. The CDR3 has 15 residues. Trimming took 1 base from V and 1 from J, leaving 8 bases between them. CDR1 and CDR2 (germline): SGHRS, YFSETQ. The CDR3 nucleotides are TGCGCCAGCAGCTTGCTCGGGGGAACTAATGAAAAACTGTTTTTT. Protein: CASSLLGGTNEKLFF.

This clone was seen a few times. A junction end diverges from the germline sequence, so it may reflect a read error. The chain joins TRBV7-7 to TRBJ2-1, with 11 nucleotides matching TRBD1. The CDR3 consists of 16 residues. The germline V gene encodes CDR1 SSHAT and CDR2 FNYEAQ (reference sequence). The CDR3 loop is CASSLGQGGAYNEQFF. CDR3 DNA: TGTGCTAGCAGCTTGGGACAGGGGGGGGCCTACAATGAGCAGTTCTTC.

This clone was counted between two and nine times. The chain is built from TRBV7-3 and TRBJ2-5; unclear D gene. The J call may be faulty, since TRBJ2-7 better matches the DNA end. The CDR3 runs 14 residues. CDR1 SGHTA and CDR2 FQGTGA come from the germline V gene. The CDR3 DNA is TGTGCCAGCAGCTTAGACGTAAGAGCCAGCGAGCAGTACTTC. Amino acid sequence: CASSLDVRASEQYF.

A few counts support this clone. The V gene is TRBV11-2, the J gene TRBJ2-7; 7 bases align to TRBD2. Per germline, CDR1 SGHAT and CDR2 FQNNGV. V was pared by 4 bases and J by 6 bases, with 6 bases of the junction left unmatched. This CDR3 has 13 amino acids. Written as DNA, the CDR3 is TGTGCCAGCAGCTCCCAGGGAGGGTTCGAGCAGTACTTC. Translation: CASSSQGGFEQYF. The complete variable domain, with remaining parts taken from reference TRBV11-2 and TRBJ2-7, reads EAGVAQSPRYKIIEKRQSVAFWCNPISGHATLYWYQQILGQGPKLLIQFQNNGVVDDSQLPKDRFSAERLKGVDSTLKIQPAKLEDSAVYLCASSSQGGFEQYFGPGTRLTVT.